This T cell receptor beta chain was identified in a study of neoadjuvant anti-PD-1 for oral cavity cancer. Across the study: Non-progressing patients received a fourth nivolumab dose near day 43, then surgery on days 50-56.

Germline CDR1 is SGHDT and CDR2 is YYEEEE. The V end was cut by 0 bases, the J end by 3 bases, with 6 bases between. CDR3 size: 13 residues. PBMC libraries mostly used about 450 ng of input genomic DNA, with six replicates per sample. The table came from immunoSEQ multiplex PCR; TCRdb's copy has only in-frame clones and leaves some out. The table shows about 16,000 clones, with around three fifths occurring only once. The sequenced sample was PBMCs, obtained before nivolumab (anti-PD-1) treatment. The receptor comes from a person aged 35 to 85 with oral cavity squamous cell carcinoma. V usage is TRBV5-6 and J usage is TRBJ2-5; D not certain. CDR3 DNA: TGTGCCAGCAGCTTGGGCAGCGAAGAGACCCAGTACTTC. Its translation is CASSLGSEETQYF.